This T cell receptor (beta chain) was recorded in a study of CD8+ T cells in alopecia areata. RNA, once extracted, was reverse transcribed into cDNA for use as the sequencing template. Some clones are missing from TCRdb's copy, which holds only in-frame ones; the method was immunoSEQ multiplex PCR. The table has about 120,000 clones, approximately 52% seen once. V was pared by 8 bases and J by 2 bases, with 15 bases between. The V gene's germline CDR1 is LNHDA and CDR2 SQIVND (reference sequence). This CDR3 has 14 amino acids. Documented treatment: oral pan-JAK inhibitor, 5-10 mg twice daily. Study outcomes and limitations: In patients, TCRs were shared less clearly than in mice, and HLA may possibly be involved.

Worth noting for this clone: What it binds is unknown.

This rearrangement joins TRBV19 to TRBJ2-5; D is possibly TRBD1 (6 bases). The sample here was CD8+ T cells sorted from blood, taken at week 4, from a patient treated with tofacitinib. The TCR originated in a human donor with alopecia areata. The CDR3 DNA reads TGTGCCAGTGGAACCCGGACAGAGCAAGAGACCCAGTACTTC. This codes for CASGTRTEQETQYF.